The clone carrying this T cell receptor (beta chain) was counted at least ten times. CDR1 is LNHDA, CDR2 SQIVND, per germline (reference sequence). V lost 1 base to trimming and J lost 1 base, with 1 base between them. This CDR3 region has 12 residues. Clones were sequenced by immunoSEQ multiplex PCR, and TCRdb holds only the in-frame ones, with some missing. Here the sample spans tens of thousands of clones, less than 90% being singletons. This entry belongs to a study of control samples from healthy donors and cancer patients. The receptor was derived from a woman aged 65 to 85 in good health. The sequenced sample consisted of blood. The rearrangement uses TRBV19 and TRBJ1-1, with D unresolved. The CDR3 loop is CASSIGNTEAFF. Written as DNA, the CDR3 is TGTGCCAGTAGTATAGGGAACACTGAAGCTTTCTTT.